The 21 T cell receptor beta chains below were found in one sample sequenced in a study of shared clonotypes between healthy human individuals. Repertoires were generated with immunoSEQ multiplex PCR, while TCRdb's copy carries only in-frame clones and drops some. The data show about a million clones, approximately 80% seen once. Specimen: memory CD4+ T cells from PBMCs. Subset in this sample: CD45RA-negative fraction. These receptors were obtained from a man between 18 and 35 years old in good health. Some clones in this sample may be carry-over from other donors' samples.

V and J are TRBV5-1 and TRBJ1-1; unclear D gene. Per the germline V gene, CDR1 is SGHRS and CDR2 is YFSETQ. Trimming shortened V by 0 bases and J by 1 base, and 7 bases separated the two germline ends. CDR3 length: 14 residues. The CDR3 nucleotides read TGCGCCAGCAGCTTGGATTGGGGGAACACTGAAGCTTTCTTT. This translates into CASSLDWGNTEAFF. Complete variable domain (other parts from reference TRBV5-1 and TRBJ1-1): KAGVTQTPRYLIKTRGQQVTLSCSPISGHRSVSWYQQTPGQGLQFLFEYFSETQRNKGNFPGRFSGRQFSNSRSEMNVSTLELGDSALYLCASSLDWGNTEAFFGQGTRLTVV.

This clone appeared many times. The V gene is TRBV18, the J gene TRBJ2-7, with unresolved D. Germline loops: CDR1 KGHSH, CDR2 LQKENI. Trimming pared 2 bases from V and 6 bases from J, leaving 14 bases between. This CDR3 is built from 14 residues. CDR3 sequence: CASSPNPGPAEQYF. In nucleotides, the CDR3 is TGTGCCAGCTCACCAAACCCCGGCCCCGCCGAGCAGTACTTC. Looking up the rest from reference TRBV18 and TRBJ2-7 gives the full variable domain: NAGVMQNPRHLVRRRGQEARLRCSPMKGHSHVYWYRQLPEEGLKFMVYLQKENIIDESGMPKERFSAEFPKEGPSILRIQQVVRGDSAAYFCASSPNPGPAEQYFGPGTRLTVT.

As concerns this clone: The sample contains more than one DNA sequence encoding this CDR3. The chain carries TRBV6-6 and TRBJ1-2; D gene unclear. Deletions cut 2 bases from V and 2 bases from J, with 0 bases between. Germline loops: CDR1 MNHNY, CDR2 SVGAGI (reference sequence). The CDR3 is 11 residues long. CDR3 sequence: CASSYNYGYTF. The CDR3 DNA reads TGTGCCAGCAGTTACAACTATGGCTACACCTTC.

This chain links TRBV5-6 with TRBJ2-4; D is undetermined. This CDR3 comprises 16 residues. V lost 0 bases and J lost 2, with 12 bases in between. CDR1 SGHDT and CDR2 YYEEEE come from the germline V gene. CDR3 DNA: TGTGCCAGCAGCTTGGACCTAGGACCGCCCAAAAACATTCAGTACTTC. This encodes CASSLDLGPPKNIQYF.

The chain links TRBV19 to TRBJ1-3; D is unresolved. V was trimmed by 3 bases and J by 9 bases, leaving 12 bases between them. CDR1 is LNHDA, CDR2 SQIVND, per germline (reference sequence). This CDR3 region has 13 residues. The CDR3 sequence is CASSIGRRPTIYF. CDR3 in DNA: TGTGCCAGTAGTATCGGCAGACGGCCCACCATATATTTT.

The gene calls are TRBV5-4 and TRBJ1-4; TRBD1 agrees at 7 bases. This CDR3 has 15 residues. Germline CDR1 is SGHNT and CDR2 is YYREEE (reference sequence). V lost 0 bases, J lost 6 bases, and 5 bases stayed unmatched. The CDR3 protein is CASSLDRGVYEKLFF. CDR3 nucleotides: TGTGCCAGCAGCTTGGACAGGGGAGTTTATGAAAAACTGTTTTTT.

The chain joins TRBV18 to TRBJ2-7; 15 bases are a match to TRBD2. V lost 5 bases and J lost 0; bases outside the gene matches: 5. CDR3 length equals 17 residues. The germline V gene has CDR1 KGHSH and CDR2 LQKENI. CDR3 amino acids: CASSMGLAGGSSYEQYF. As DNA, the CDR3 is TGTGCCAGCTCAATGGGACTAGCGGGAGGAAGCTCCTACGAGCAGTACTTC.

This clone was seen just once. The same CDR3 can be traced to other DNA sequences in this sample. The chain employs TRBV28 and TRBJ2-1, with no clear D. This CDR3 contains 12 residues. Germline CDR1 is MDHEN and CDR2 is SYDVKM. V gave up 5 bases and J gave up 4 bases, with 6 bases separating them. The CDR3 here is CASSDRYNEQFF. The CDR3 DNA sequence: TGTGCCAGCAGTGATAGATACAATGAGCAGTTCTTC.

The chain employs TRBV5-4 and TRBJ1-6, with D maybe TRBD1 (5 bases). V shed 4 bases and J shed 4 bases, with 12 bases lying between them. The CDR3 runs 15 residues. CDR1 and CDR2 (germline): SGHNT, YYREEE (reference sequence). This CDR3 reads CASSGRGEYNSPLHF. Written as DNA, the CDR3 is TGTGCCAGCAGCGGGAGAGGGGAATATAATTCACCCCTCCACTTT.

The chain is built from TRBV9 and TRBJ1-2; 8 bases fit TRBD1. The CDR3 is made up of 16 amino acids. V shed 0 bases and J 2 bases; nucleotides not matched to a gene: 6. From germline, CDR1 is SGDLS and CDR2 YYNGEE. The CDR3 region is CASSVAPRTGNYGYTF. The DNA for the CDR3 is TGTGCCAGCAGCGTAGCTCCACGGACAGGGAACTATGGCTACACCTTC.

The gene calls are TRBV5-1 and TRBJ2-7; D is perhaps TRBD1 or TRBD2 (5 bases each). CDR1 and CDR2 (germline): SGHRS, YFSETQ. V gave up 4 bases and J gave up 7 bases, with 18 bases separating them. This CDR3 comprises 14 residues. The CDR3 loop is CASSRRDPAEEQYF. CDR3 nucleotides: TGCGCCAGCAGCAGAAGGGACCCCGCGGAGGAGCAGTACTTC.

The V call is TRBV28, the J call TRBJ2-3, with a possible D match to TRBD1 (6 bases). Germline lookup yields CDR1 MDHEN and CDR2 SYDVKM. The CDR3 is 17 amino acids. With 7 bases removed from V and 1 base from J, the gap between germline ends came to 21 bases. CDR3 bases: TGTGCCAGCAACACCAGGGGACACCTAACTCGCACAGATACGCAGTATTTT. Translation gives CASNTRGHLTRTDTQYF.

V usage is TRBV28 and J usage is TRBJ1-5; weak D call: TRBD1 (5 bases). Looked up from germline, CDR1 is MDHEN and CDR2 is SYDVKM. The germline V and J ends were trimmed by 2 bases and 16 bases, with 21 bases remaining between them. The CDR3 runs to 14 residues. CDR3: CASSLPRPGLPIHF. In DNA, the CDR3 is TGTGCCAGCAGTTTACCCCGCCCGGGACTGCCCATTCATTTT.

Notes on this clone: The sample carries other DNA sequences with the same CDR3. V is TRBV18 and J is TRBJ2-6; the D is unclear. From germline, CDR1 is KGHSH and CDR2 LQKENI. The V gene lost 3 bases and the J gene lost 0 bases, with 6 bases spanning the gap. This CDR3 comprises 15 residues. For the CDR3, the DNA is TGTGCCAGCTCACCGATAAGCTCTGGGGCCAACGTCCTGACTTTC. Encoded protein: CASSPISSGANVLTF.

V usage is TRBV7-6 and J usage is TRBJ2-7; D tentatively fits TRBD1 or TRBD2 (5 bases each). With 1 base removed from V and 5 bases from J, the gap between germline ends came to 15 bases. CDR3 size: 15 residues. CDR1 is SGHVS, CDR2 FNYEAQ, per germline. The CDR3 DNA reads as TGTGCCAGCAGCTTAGTCCCCCGGGGCTTCCACGAGCAGTACTTC. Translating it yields CASSLVPRGFHEQYF.

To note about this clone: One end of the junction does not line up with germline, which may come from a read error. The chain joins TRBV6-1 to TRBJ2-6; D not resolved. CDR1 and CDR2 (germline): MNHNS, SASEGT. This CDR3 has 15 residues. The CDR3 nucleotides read TGTGCCAGCAGTGAAGAGGGCTCTGGGGACAACGTCCTGACTTTC. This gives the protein CASSEEGSGDNVLTF.

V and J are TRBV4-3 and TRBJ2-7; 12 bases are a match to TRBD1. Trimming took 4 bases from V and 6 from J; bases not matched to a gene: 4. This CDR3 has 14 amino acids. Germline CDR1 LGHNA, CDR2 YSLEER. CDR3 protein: CASSRGQGAFEQYF. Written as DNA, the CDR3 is TGCGCCAGCAGCCGGGGACAGGGGGCTTTCGAGCAGTACTTC.

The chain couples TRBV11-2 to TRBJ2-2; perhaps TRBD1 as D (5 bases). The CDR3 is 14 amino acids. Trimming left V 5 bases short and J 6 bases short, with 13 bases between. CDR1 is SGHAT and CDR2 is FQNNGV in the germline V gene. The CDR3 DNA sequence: TGTGCCAGCAGCCCAGTAAGGGGTGCCGGGGAGCTGTTTTTT. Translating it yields CASSPVRGAGELFF.

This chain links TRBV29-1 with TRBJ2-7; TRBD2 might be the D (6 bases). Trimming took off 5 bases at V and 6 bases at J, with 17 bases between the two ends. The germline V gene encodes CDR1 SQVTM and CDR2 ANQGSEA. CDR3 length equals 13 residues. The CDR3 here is CSVSGGRMGEQYF. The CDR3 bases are TGCAGCGTTTCTGGGGGGAGGATGGGCGAGCAGTACTTC.

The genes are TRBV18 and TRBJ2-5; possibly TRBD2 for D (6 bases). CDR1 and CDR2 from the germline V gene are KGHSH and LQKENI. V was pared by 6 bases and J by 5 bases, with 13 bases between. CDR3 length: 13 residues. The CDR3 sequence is CASSAGLVETQYF. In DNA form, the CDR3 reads TGTGCCAGCTCCGCGGGACTGGTGGAGACCCAGTACTTC.

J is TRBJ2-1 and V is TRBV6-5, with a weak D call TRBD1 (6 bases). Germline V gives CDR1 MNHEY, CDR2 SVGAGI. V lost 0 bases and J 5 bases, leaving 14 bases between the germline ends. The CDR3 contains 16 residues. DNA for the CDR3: TGTGCCAGCAGTTACTCGAGGGTCGCAGGGGACAATGAGCAGTTCTTC. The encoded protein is CASSYSRVAGDNEQFF.